The 26 T cell receptor beta chains below all came from one sample that was sequenced in a study of cytomegalovirus exposure and HLA in healthy donors. Primers included in the PCR were 60 Vbeta and 13 Jbeta primers. Clones were read by immunoSEQ multiplex PCR, and TCRdb kept only the in-frame ones, dropping some. The sample shows 120,000 to 150,000 clones, about four fifths of them seen only once. Sequences were obtained from PBMCs. These receptors all stem from a male donor in good health and CMV-seronegative.

This clone came up once. V and J are TRBV9 and TRBJ2-1; TRBD2 matches at 9 bases. Germline V lookup: CDR1 SGDLS, CDR2 YYNGEE. The CDR3 runs 17 residues. V shed 0 bases, J shed 8 bases, and the junction held 12 bases outside the gene matches. CDR3 DNA sequence: TGTGCCAGCAGCGTAGCTCCGACTAGCGGTGGCGGAGATGAGCAGTTCTTC. It encodes CASSVAPTSGGGDEQFF.

The chain links TRBV23-1 to TRBJ2-5; TRBD1 is a possible D gene (6 bases). TRBV23-1 is an ORF; its function is uncertain. This CDR3 has 15 residues. V was clipped by 4 bases and J by 5 bases, with 17 bases between them. CDR3 in amino acids: CASSRQATLRETQYF. CDR3 coding DNA: TGCGCCAGCAGTCGACAGGCCACCCTCCGGGAGACCCAGTACTTC.

The chain has TRBV5-1 and TRBJ2-1; 10 bases are shared with TRBD2. The ends lost 0 bases at V and 10 bases at J; junction bases unmatched: 10. From germline, CDR1 is SGHRS and CDR2 YFSETQ. The CDR3 covers 16 residues. The CDR3 coding sequence is TGCGCCAGCAGCTTGGGACTAGCGGGCCCGACGGGAGAGCAGTTCTTC. Translating it yields CASSLGLAGPTGEQFF.

The V call is TRBV7-2, the J call TRBJ1-1, with D possibly TRBD1 on 5 matching bases. The CDR3 has 14 residues. Trimming took off 2 bases at V and 4 bases at J, with 11 bases between the two ends. Germline CDR1 SGHTA, CDR2 FQGNSA. DNA for the CDR3: TGTGCCAGCAGCTTACGGGGGAGGGTCACTGAAGCTTTCTTT. Its protein product is CASSLRGRVTEAFF.

This chain links TRBV6-5 with TRBJ2-1; D perhaps matches TRBD2 (6 bases). This CDR3 has 13 residues. V was trimmed by 2 bases and J by 6 bases, leaving 8 bases between them. Per the germline V gene, CDR1 is MNHEY and CDR2 is SVGAGI. CDR3 loop: CASSYGGGNEQFF. The DNA for the CDR3 is TGTGCCAGCAGTTACGGGGGAGGCAATGAGCAGTTCTTC.

The chain has TRBV4-3 and TRBJ2-3, with 7 bases identical to TRBD2. V lost 0 bases, J lost 11 bases, and 8 bases stayed unmatched. The CDR3 contains 14 residues. Germline V gene lookup returns CDR1 LGHNA and CDR2 YSLEER. This chain's CDR3 is CASSQDLERDGQYF. The CDR3 DNA reads TGCGCCAGCAGCCAAGATTTGGAGCGGGACGGGCAGTATTTT.

In its sample, this clone was seen a few times. Here the CDR3 DNA reads TGTGCCAGCAGCTCGGACAGCCATCAGCCCCAGCATTTT. Encoded protein: CASSSDSHQPQHF. The V and J genes are TRBV6-1 and TRBJ1-5, with a tentative D call TRBD1 (6 bases). This CDR3 comprises 13 residues. Trimming left V 6 bases short and J 5 bases short, with 11 bases between. The germline CDR1 and CDR2 sequences are MNHNS and SASEGT.

This chain connects TRBV28 to TRBJ2-1; D is perhaps TRBD2 (5 bases). The CDR3 extends over 15 amino acids. The V end was cut by 6 bases, the J end by 0 bases, with 12 bases between. CDR1 MDHEN and CDR2 SYDVKM come from the germline V gene. CDR3 sequence: CASSPRAGSYNEQFF. Here the CDR3 DNA reads TGTGCCAGCAGCCCCCGGGCGGGCTCCTACAATGAGCAGTTCTTC. The entire variable domain, with the rest obtained from reference TRBV28 and TRBJ2-1, is as follows: DVKVTQSSRYLVKRTGEKVFLECVQDMDHENMFWYRQDPGLGLRLIYFSYDVKMKEKGDIPEGYSVSREKKERFSLILESASTNQTSMYLCASSPRAGSYNEQFFGPGTRLTVL.

The gene calls are TRBV5-1 and TRBJ1-2; 7 bases line up with TRBD1. The length of the CDR3 is 15 residues. The V and J ends lost 4 bases and 3 bases, in that order; junction bases with no gene match: 9. CDR1 and CDR2 (germline): SGHRS, YFSETQ. This CDR3 reads CASSPKTGTDYGYTF. The CDR3 DNA follows: TGCGCCAGCAGCCCTAAGACCGGGACAGACTATGGCTACACCTTC.

This chain links TRBV5-4 with TRBJ2-5; D perhaps matches TRBD2 (5 bases). Per the germline V gene, CDR1 is SGHNT and CDR2 is YYREEE (reference sequence). Between the trimmed V and J ends, which lost 3 bases and 1 base, there was a span of 25 bases. This CDR3 region has 19 residues. CDR3 residues: CASSSPSSGASPPQETQYF. The CDR3 DNA sequence: TGTGCCAGCAGCTCCCCATCCTCCGGTGCTAGCCCCCCCCAAGAGACCCAGTACTTC.

V and J are TRBV5-1 and TRBJ2-7; no clear D gene. Trimming shortened V by 0 bases and J by 2 bases, and 6 bases separated the two germline ends. This CDR3 has 13 residues. Germline loops: CDR1 SGHRS, CDR2 YFSETQ. The DNA of the CDR3 is TGCGCCAGCAGCTTGGAGCGTGCCTACGAGCAGTACTTC. This codes for CASSLERAYEQYF.

V and J are TRBV7-2 and TRBJ1-2; 7 nucleotides match TRBD1. The CDR3 is 14 residues long. V dropped 1 base and J dropped 6; count of bases not matched to a gene: 5. Per germline, CDR1 SGHTA and CDR2 FQGNSA. The CDR3 DNA reads as TGTGCCAGCAGCTTAGACAGGGGAGTAAATGGCTACACCTTC. It codes for CASSLDRGVNGYTF.

The chain uses TRBV5-6 and TRBJ2-3; D is uncertain. Looked up from germline, CDR1 is SGHDT and CDR2 is YYEEEE. The ends were cut back, 2 bases at V and 6 bases at J, with 13 bases in the middle. The CDR3 totals 14 residues. CDR3 nucleotide sequence: TGTGCCAGCAGCTTCCGCGGTATTATGGATACGCAGTATTTT. It codes for CASSFRGIMDTQYF.

The chain carries TRBV19 and TRBJ1-5, with D perhaps matching TRBD1 (6 bases). This CDR3 region has 14 residues. CDR1 and CDR2 (germline): LNHDA, SQIVND (reference sequence). V was shortened by 4 bases and J by 4 bases, with 11 bases between the two germline ends. In nucleotides, the CDR3 is TGTGCCAGTAGTACGGACAGAAGAAATCAGCCCCAGCATTTT. Translation gives CASSTDRRNQPQHF.

The rearrangement joins TRBV11-2 to TRBJ2-5, with D hard to call. Germline CDR1 SGHAT, CDR2 FQNNGV. Trimming stripped 2 bases from V and 2 bases from J, with 9 bases between. The CDR3 totals 14 residues. CDR3 in DNA: TGTGCCAGCAGCTTAAATGGCCCTCAAGAGACCCAGTACTTC. Its translation is CASSLNGPQETQYF.

The rearrangement uses TRBV4-3 and TRBJ1-1; no reliable D call. Trimming took off 0 bases at V and 0 bases at J, with 8 bases between the two ends. There are 15 residues in the CDR3. Germline V gene data show CDR1 as LGHNA and CDR2 as YSLEER. The CDR3 coding sequence is TGCGCCAGCAGCCAAGATGCCGGGATGAACACTGAAGCTTTCTTT. This codes for CASSQDAGMNTEAFF.

The chain uses TRBV28 and TRBJ1-2, with D possibly matching TRBD1 (6 bases). V was trimmed by 6 bases and J by 7 bases, leaving 9 bases between them. Germline values: CDR1 MDHEN, CDR2 SYDVKM. The CDR3 loop spans 11 amino acids. CDR3 DNA: TGTGCCAGCAGGACAGGACGTGGCTACACCTTC. It translates to CASRTGRGYTF.

This clone was found a few times. The rearrangement links TRBV30 to TRBJ1-1; weak D call: TRBD1 (5 bases). Germline CDR1 and CDR2: GTSNPN and SVGIG (reference sequence). V was shortened by 3 bases and J by 1 base, with 21 bases between the two germline ends. The CDR3 extends over 17 amino acids. The CDR3 here is CAWRARSAGPPNTEAFF. The CDR3 DNA follows: TGTGCCTGGAGGGCCCGCTCGGCAGGGCCCCCGAACACTGAAGCTTTCTTT.

In its sample, this clone was seen once. V usage is TRBV10-3 and J usage is TRBJ1-4, with D hard to call. CDR1 is ENHRY, CDR2 SYGVKD, per germline. Trimming pared 3 bases from V and 8 bases from J, leaving 13 bases between. The CDR3 has 14 amino acids. The CDR3 here is CAISDVLVREKLFF. The CDR3 DNA follows: TGTGCCATCAGTGACGTCCTCGTGAGGGAAAAACTGTTTTTT.

The chain has TRBV19 and TRBJ1-1; D call uncertain. Trimming took off 5 bases at V and 1 base at J, with 11 bases between the two ends. This CDR3 has 14 amino acids. The germline V gene has CDR1 LNHDA and CDR2 SQIVND (reference sequence). CDR3 bases: TGTGCCAGTAGTCCATTAACTGGGAACACTGAAGCTTTCTTT. Amino acid sequence: CASSPLTGNTEAFF.

The J gene is TRBJ2-3, the V gene TRBV5-6; 10 bases agree with TRBD2. The ends lost 2 bases at V and 5 bases at J; junction bases unmatched: 11. From germline, CDR1 is SGHDT and CDR2 YYEEEE. The CDR3 length is 17 residues. In DNA, the CDR3 is TGTGCCAGCAGCTTAGGGAGCGGGAGGGGTTCCGGAGATACGCAGTATTTT. Translating it yields CASSLGSGRGSGDTQYF.

The genes are TRBV6-5 and TRBJ2-2; D possibly corresponds to TRBD1 (5 bases). The CDR3 is 14 residues long. Germline V lookup: CDR1 MNHEY, CDR2 SVGAGI. Trimming removed 9 bases at V and 4 bases at J, with 15 bases between. CDR3 region: CASTRTGITGELFF. DNA of the CDR3: TGTGCCAGTACCCGTACAGGAATCACCGGGGAGCTGTTTTTT.

J is TRBJ2-7 and V is TRBV7-2; 7 nucleotides match TRBD2. The trim removed 3 bases at V and 1 base at J, leaving 3 bases unmatched. The CDR3 contains 14 residues. Germline-derived CDR1 and CDR2 are SGHTA and FQGNSA. CDR3 in amino acids: CASSFSAGSYEQYF. The CDR3 DNA reads TGTGCCAGCAGCTTCTCAGCGGGATCCTACGAGCAGTACTTC. The whole variable domain, remainder taken from reference TRBV7-2 and TRBJ2-7, is GAGVSQSPSNKVTEKGKDVELRCDPISGHTALYWYRQSLGQGLEFLIYFQGNSAPDKSGLPSDRFSAERTGGSVSTLTIQRTQQEDSAVYLCASSFSAGSYEQYFGPGTRLTVT.

The chain is built from TRBV7-9 and TRBJ2-7, with D possibly matching TRBD1 (5 bases). The CDR3 covers 15 residues. V was clipped by 2 bases and J by 0 bases, with 11 bases between them. The germline gives CDR1 SEHNR, CDR2 FQNEAQ (reference sequence). CDR3 bases: TGTGCCAGCAGCTTAAGGGGCGCACCCTCCTACGAGCAGTACTTC. It yields the protein CASSLRGAPSYEQYF.

With respect to this clone: One end of the junction does not line up with germline, which may come from a read error. The gene calls are TRBV7-7 and TRBJ2-3; D is perhaps TRBD2 (6 bases). In germline, CDR1 is SSHAT, CDR2 FNYEAQ (reference sequence). The CDR3 is made up of 14 amino acids. The CDR3 loop is CASSFGGVTDTQYF. The DNA of the CDR3 is TGTGCTAGCAGCTTCGGGGGAGTAACAGATACGCAGTATTTT.

This clone was seen more than once but under ten times. The gene calls are TRBV6-5 and TRBJ1-5, with no clear D. The CDR3 is 14 residues long. V was cut by 8 bases and J by 3 bases, with 14 bases left in between. Germline V gene sequence: CDR1 MNHEY, CDR2 SVGAGI. The CDR3 loop reads CASHDSGYNQPQHF. As DNA, the CDR3 is TGTGCCAGCCACGACTCGGGGTACAATCAGCCCCAGCATTTT.